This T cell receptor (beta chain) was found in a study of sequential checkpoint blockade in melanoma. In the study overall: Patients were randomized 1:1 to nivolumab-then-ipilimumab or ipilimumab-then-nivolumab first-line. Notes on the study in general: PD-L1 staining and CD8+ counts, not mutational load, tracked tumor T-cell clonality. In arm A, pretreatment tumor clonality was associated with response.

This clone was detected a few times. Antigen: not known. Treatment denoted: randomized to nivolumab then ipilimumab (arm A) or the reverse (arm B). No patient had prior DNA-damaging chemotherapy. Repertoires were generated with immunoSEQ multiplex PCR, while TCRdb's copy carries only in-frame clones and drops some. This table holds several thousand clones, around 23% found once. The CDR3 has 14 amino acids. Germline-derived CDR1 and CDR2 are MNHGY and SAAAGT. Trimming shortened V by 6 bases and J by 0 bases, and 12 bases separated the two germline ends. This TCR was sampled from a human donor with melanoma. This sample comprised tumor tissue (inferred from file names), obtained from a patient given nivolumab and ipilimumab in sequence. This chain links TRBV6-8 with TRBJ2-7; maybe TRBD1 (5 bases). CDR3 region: CASRVTGSSYEQYF. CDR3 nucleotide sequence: TGTGCCAGCAGAGTCACAGGATCCTCCTACGAGCAGTACTTC.